Listed here are 27 T cell receptor beta chains from one sample, sequenced in a study of cytomegalovirus exposure and HLA in healthy donors. The PCR contained 60 Vbeta and 13 Jbeta primers. Assay used: immunoSEQ multiplex PCR; TCRdb lists only in-frame clones, some missing. The table lists about 200,000 clones, roughly 81% of them singletons. The sequenced sample consisted of PBMCs. These receptor sequences come from a woman aged 30 to 39 in good health and CMV-seropositive.

Regarding this clone: This sample includes further DNA sequences coding for the same CDR3. The rearrangement uses TRBV20-1 and TRBJ2-5; D unresolved. V lost 5 bases and J 5 bases, leaving 6 bases between the germline ends. The length of the CDR3 is 10 residues. Per germline, CDR1 DFQATT and CDR2 SNEGSKA (reference sequence). The CDR3 spells CSAPRETQYF. The CDR3 nucleotides are TGCAGTGCTCCCCGGGAGACCCAGTACTTC.

This clone came up once. V gene TRBV11-2 combines with J gene TRBJ2-6; D may be TRBD1 (5 bases). The CDR3 extends over 15 amino acids. Looked up from germline, CDR1 is SGHAT and CDR2 is FQNNGV. Trimming took off 3 bases at V and 1 base at J, with 7 bases between the two ends. Here the CDR3 reads CASSFQGSGANVLTF. CDR3 coding DNA: TGTGCCAGCAGCTTCCAGGGTTCTGGGGCCAACGTCCTGACTTTC.

This chain connects TRBV5-1 to TRBJ2-6; D may be TRBD1 (5 bases). V was shortened by 3 bases and J by 0 bases, with 10 bases between the two germline ends. The CDR3 spans 16 residues. Germline V gene sequence: CDR1 SGHRS, CDR2 YFSETQ. The CDR3 loop reads CASSSQGSSGANVLTF. In DNA form, the CDR3 reads TGCGCCAGCAGCTCTCAGGGTAGCTCTGGGGCCAACGTCCTGACTTTC.

Only a few counts were recorded for this clone. The chain carries TRBV27 and TRBJ1-2, with 7 bases aligning to TRBD1. CDR3 length: 15 amino acids. CDR1 is MNHEY, CDR2 SMNVEV, per germline (reference sequence). V was clipped by 2 bases and J by 1 base; unmatched bases: 4. Here the CDR3 reads CASSLGGGGNYGYTF. The CDR3 DNA is TGTGCCAGCAGTTTAGGAGGGGGCGGTAACTATGGCTACACCTTC.

The rearrangement links TRBV5-1 to TRBJ1-2; tentative D call: TRBD1 (6 bases). There are 15 residues in the CDR3. V was trimmed by 3 bases and J by 4 bases, leaving 16 bases between them. Germline loops: CDR1 SGHRS, CDR2 YFSETQ. The CDR3 is CASSWHRASRYGYTF. The DNA of the CDR3 is TGCGCCAGCAGCTGGCACAGGGCTTCGCGCTATGGCTACACCTTC.

The chain recombines TRBV28 with TRBJ1-2; 8 positions agree with TRBD1. Trimming at V came to 4 bases and at J to 4 bases, leaving 11 bases not matched to a gene. The CDR3 is 16 amino acids. Germline CDR1 MDHEN, CDR2 SYDVKM. The CDR3: CASSSFSQGAIYGYTF. The CDR3 nucleotides read TGTGCCAGCAGTTCCTTCTCCCAGGGGGCCATCTATGGCTACACCTTC.

This clone was counted a single time. The chain carries TRBV7-3 and TRBJ2-3; perhaps TRBD2 as D (7 bases). Germline CDR1 is SGHTA and CDR2 is FQGTGA. The length of the CDR3 is 15 residues. The V and J ends lost 4 bases and 3 bases respectively, with 14 bases between them. In nucleotides, the CDR3 is TGTGCCAGCAGCTGGGGCGGGGGCTTGACAGATACGCAGTATTTT. Its translation is CASSWGGGLTDTQYF. The whole variable domain, remainder taken from reference TRBV7-3 and TRBJ2-3, is GAGVSQTPSNKVTEKGKYVELRCDPISGHTALYWYRQSLGQGPEFLIYFQGTGAADDSGLPNDRFFAVRPEGSVSTLKIQRTERGDSAVYLCASSWGGGLTDTQYFGPGTRLTVL.

This clone was detected only once. The chain links TRBV28 to TRBJ2-3; D might be TRBD1 (5 bases). V lost 7 bases, J lost 5 bases, and 16 bases lay in between. This CDR3 spans 14 amino acids. The germline CDR1 and CDR2 sequences are MDHEN and SYDVKM. The CDR3, as DNA: TGTGCCAGCAACTCAGGGCTCCTGGAAGATACGCAGTATTTT. Its protein product is CASNSGLLEDTQYF.

V is TRBV28 and J is TRBJ2-2, with TRBD2 identical over 12 bases. With V trimmed by 0 bases and J by 4 bases, 9 bases remained unmatched. Per germline, CDR1 MDHEN and CDR2 SYDVKM. CDR3 length: 19 residues. The CDR3 DNA sequence: TGTGCCAGCAGTTTATGGGCAGGTCTAGCGGGAGGGCCCACCGGGGAGCTGTTTTTT. This encodes CASSLWAGLAGGPTGELFF. Together with reference TRBV28 and TRBJ2-2, the CDR3 gives the full variable domain: DVKVTQSSRYLVKRTGEKVFLECVQDMDHENMFWYRQDPGLGLRLIYFSYDVKMKEKGDIPEGYSVSREKKERFSLILESASTNQTSMYLCASSLWAGLAGGPTGELFFGEGSRLTVL.

The chain couples TRBV2 to TRBJ2-1; TRBD2 agrees at 10 bases. V trimming: 7 bases; J trimming: 4 bases; junction bases outside the gene matches: 4. This CDR3 has 14 residues. Germline V lookup: CDR1 SNHLY, CDR2 FYNNEI. CDR3 loop: CASKGTSAYNEQFF. The CDR3 nucleotides are TGTGCCAGCAAAGGGACTAGCGCTTACAATGAGCAGTTCTTC.

This chain links TRBV27 with TRBJ1-3; TRBD1 matches 8 bases. Looked up from germline, CDR1 is MNHEY and CDR2 is SMNVEV (reference sequence). V dropped 3 bases and J dropped 4; count of bases not matched to a gene: 5. The CDR3 loop spans 15 amino acids. CDR3 sequence: CASSLYQGAGNTIYF. The CDR3 DNA reads TGTGCCAGCAGTTTGTACCAGGGGGCAGGAAACACCATATATTTT.

J is TRBJ2-3 and V is TRBV28; possibly TRBD2 for D (7 bases). Germline CDR1 and CDR2: MDHEN and SYDVKM. V lost 5 bases and J 0 bases, leaving 15 bases between the germline ends. This CDR3 has 16 residues. CDR3 amino acids: CASSGGGGVSTDTQYF. CDR3 nucleotides: TGTGCCAGCAGTGGGGGGGGCGGGGTTAGCACAGATACGCAGTATTTT.

The chain combines TRBV29-1 with TRBJ2-7, with D unclear. The CDR3 loop spans 11 amino acids. Trimming took off 6 bases at V and 6 bases at J, with 12 bases between the two ends. Germline V lookup: CDR1 SQVTM, CDR2 ANQGSEA. The chain's CDR3 is CSVAENAEQYF. The CDR3 DNA reads TGCAGCGTGGCCGAAAACGCCGAGCAGTACTTC.

The chain combines TRBV28 with TRBJ2-3, with TRBD1 identical over 12 bases. CDR3 length equals 17 residues. From germline, CDR1 is MDHEN and CDR2 SYDVKM. Trimming took 7 bases from V and 2 from J; bases not matched to a gene: 10. The CDR3 protein is CASKGTGGFQVTDTQYF. CDR3 DNA sequence: TGTGCCAGCAAGGGGACAGGGGGCTTTCAGGTCACAGATACGCAGTATTTT.

V and J are TRBV19 and TRBJ1-2, with TRBD1 matching 7 bases. The germline V gene encodes CDR1 LNHDA and CDR2 SQIVND (reference sequence). The V gene end was trimmed by 6 bases and the J gene end by 5 bases; junction bases not matched to a gene: 12. The CDR3 consists of 15 residues. CDR3 residues: CASRWTGLGIYGYTF. The DNA for the CDR3 is TGTGCCAGTAGATGGACAGGACTGGGGATATATGGCTACACCTTC.

This chain joins TRBV2 and TRBJ1-1; the match to TRBD1 covers 7 bases. Germline lookup yields CDR1 SNHLY and CDR2 FYNNEI. V dropped 6 bases and J dropped 1; count of bases not matched to a gene: 11. This CDR3 comprises 16 residues. CDR3 sequence: CASSDRPGQTNTEAFF. CDR3 DNA sequence: TGTGCCAGCAGCGACCGCCCGGGACAGACGAACACTGAAGCTTTCTTT. Using reference TRBV2 and TRBJ1-1 for the parts outside the CDR3, the full variable domain is EPEVTQTPSHQVTQMGQEVILRCVPISNHLYFYWYRQILGQKVEFLVSFYNNEISEKSEIFDDQFSVERPDGSNFTLKIRSTKLEDSAMYFCASSDRPGQTNTEAFFGQGTRLTVV.

The chain combines TRBV19 with TRBJ2-1; D is uncertain. The CDR3 covers 15 residues. The germline V gene encodes CDR1 LNHDA and CDR2 SQIVND (reference sequence). V was clipped by 6 bases and J by 4 bases, with 16 bases between them. This CDR3 is CASRPIYHPYNEQFF. DNA of the CDR3: TGTGCCAGTAGGCCAATCTACCACCCTTACAATGAGCAGTTCTTC.

The V and J genes are TRBV18 and TRBJ1-3; unclear D gene. Germline CDR1 and CDR2: KGHSH and LQKENI. V lost 6 bases, J lost 3 bases, and 9 bases lay in between. This CDR3 spans 13 amino acids. The CDR3 DNA sequence: TGTGCCAGCTCCCAGGAGGGTGGAAACACCATATATTTT. This encodes CASSQEGGNTIYF. The whole variable domain, filled in from reference TRBV18 and TRBJ1-3, reads NAGVMQNPRHLVRRRGQEARLRCSPMKGHSHVYWYRQLPEEGLKFMVYLQKENIIDESGMPKERFSAEFPKEGPSILRIQQVVRGDSAAYFCASSQEGGNTIYFGEGSWLTVV.

The chain links TRBV2 to TRBJ2-2; TRBD1 might be the D (6 bases). The CDR3 runs to 13 residues. Trimming took 6 bases from V and 9 from J, leaving 14 bases between them. CDR1 and CDR2 from the germline V gene are SNHLY and FYNNEI. This chain's CDR3 is CASSGGQSRELFF. For the CDR3, the DNA is TGTGCCAGCAGCGGAGGACAGTCTAGGGAGCTGTTTTTT. Together with reference TRBV2 and TRBJ2-2, the CDR3 gives the full variable domain: EPEVTQTPSHQVTQMGQEVILRCVPISNHLYFYWYRQILGQKVEFLVSFYNNEISEKSEIFDDQFSVERPDGSNFTLKIRSTKLEDSAMYFCASSGGQSRELFFGEGSRLTVL.

This clone was recorded a few times. This rearrangement joins TRBV11-3 to TRBJ2-7, with 7 bases identical to TRBD2. This CDR3 is built from 14 residues. The V and J ends lost 5 bases and 6 bases, in that order; junction bases with no gene match: 10. CDR1 is SGHNT and CDR2 is YENEEA in the germline V gene. The CDR3 DNA follows: TGTGCCAGCAGCAAAAGCGGGGACGGGCGCGAGCAGTACTTC. Protein product: CASSKSGDGREQYF.

The CDR3 sequence is CASSRQGLSLSYEQYF. The CDR3 nucleotides are TGCGCCAGCAGCAGACAGGGACTTAGCCTCTCCTACGAGCAGTACTTC. The chain combines TRBV5-1 with TRBJ2-7, with a tentative D call TRBD1 (7 bases). This CDR3 has 16 amino acids. Trimming took 4 bases from V and 0 from J, leaving 17 bases between them. Germline V lookup: CDR1 SGHRS, CDR2 YFSETQ.

This clone was observed a handful of times. The chain has TRBV18 and TRBJ2-7; possibly TRBD1 for D (5 bases). The V gene lost 5 bases and the J gene lost 0 bases, with 8 bases spanning the gap. CDR3 length: 13 residues. Germline CDR1 KGHSH, CDR2 LQKENI. The CDR3 is CASSRGSSYEQYF. The CDR3 coding sequence is TGTGCCAGCTCAAGGGGTAGCTCCTACGAGCAGTACTTC.

The genes are TRBV30 and TRBJ2-1, with 9 positions matching TRBD2. The length of the CDR3 is 16 residues. V was pared by 3 bases and J by 6 bases, with 12 bases of the junction left unmatched. Germline CDR1 is GTSNPN and CDR2 is SVGIG (reference sequence). CDR3 sequence: CAWRVPRTSVVNEQFF. CDR3 sequence (DNA): TGTGCCTGGAGGGTACCGAGGACTAGCGTAGTCAATGAGCAGTTCTTC.

V is TRBV6-5 and J is TRBJ1-1, with D possibly being TRBD1 (6 bases). Trimming stripped 3 bases from V and 5 bases from J, with 13 bases between. The CDR3 runs 14 residues. Germline CDR1 MNHEY, CDR2 SVGAGI. The CDR3 DNA is TGTGCCAGCAGTTATGCGGGGGGGCCGACTGAAGCTTTCTTT. Translating it yields CASSYAGGPTEAFF.

This chain uses TRBV7-2 with TRBJ1-1; D perhaps matches TRBD1 (5 bases). Germline CDR1 is SGHTA and CDR2 is FQGNSA. The CDR3 is 14 amino acids. The ends were cut back, 3 bases at V and 6 bases at J, with 14 bases in the middle. CDR3 coding DNA: TGTGCCAGCAGCTTGCAGGGTAGGGCCGCTGAAGCTTTCTTT. Protein: CASSLQGRAAEAFF.

The CDR3 DNA follows: TGTGCCAGTAGTATTCGACAGGGGTCGGAATCAAATTCACCCCTCCACTTT. Translated: CASSIRQGSESNSPLHF. The gene calls are TRBV19 and TRBJ1-6; 8 positions match TRBD1. CDR3 size: 17 residues. Trimming removed 3 bases from V and 7 bases from J; junction bases left unmatched: 11. In germline, CDR1 is LNHDA, CDR2 SQIVND (reference sequence).

This chain links TRBV29-1 with TRBJ1-3; no definite D call. V dropped 3 bases and J dropped 0 bases, with 9 bases sitting between them. Germline V gene lookup returns CDR1 SQVTM and CDR2 ANQGSEA. The CDR3 consists of 14 residues. CDR3 DNA: TGCAGCGTTGATCCCATCAGCTCTGGAAACACCATATATTTT. It translates to CSVDPISSGNTIYF.